This section outlines one T cell receptor (beta chain) sequence together with its context. The record originates from a study of blood T cell repertoires in COVID-19. Overall study: The cDNA or gDNA used as material had been derived from T cells, B-cell-depleted T cells, or PBMCs.

V lost 3 bases, J lost 8 bases, and 19 bases lay in between. Per the germline V gene, CDR1 is LNHDA and CDR2 is SQIVND (reference sequence). The CDR3 is 16 amino acids. Produced via immunoSEQ multiplex PCR; TCRdb's table is partial and in-frame only. The table has roughly 81,000 clones, approximately 86% seen once. The chain carries TRBV19 and TRBJ1-4; TRBD1 is a possible D gene (6 bases). Source material: peripheral blood. This receptor was obtained from a man aged 40-50 years with acute or convalescent COVID-19. CDR3 bases: TGTGCCAGTAGTATGCAAAGAGGACAGAGTCAAGAAAAACTGTTTTTT. This sequence encodes CASSMQRGQSQEKLFF. The whole variable domain, remainder taken from reference TRBV19 and TRBJ1-4, is DGGITQSPKYLFRKEGQNVTLSCEQNLNHDAMYWYRQDPGQGLRLIYYSQIVNDFQKGDIAEGYSVSREKKESFPLTVTSAQKNPTAFYLCASSMQRGQSQEKLFFGSGTQLSVL.